The clone carrying this T cell receptor beta chain appeared many times. These data originate in a study of neurological immune-mediated disorders. The method for making cDNA was 5'RACE, and it used 10-nucleotide random UMIs. MiXCR, applied by TCRdb to the 5' RACE reads, yields one record per CDR3 protein. The top ten hold less than 2.5% of the sample, which has about 62,000 distinct CDR3 sequences, around 3.8% seen once. This CDR3 comprises 16 residues. Germline trimming cut 2 bases from V and 0 bases from J; bases unmatched to any gene: 4. Germline V gene lookup returns CDR1 SGHVS and CDR2 FNYEAQ. The sequence was collected from a woman aged 45-65 years with multiple sclerosis. The V call is TRBV7-6, the J call TRBJ2-3; 8 bases line up with TRBD1. Sequencing input: PBMCs. The CDR3 region has the DNA TGTGCCAGCAGCTTATCGTGGACAGGGAGCACAGATACGCAGTATTTT. Protein product: CASSLSWTGSTDTQYF.